This T cell receptor beta chain was retrieved from a study of T-cell memory formation after mild COVID-19. Study-wide results and caveats: SARS-CoV-2 specificity of second-wave clones peaking day 37 was unconfirmed. The finding that pre-infection memory included some responding clones suggested that cross-reactive memory joined. Day 15 to 85 contracting clones showed balanced CD4/CD8; day 15 to 37 expanders favored CD4+.

Trimming pared 6 bases from V and 3 bases from J, leaving 12 bases between. The CDR3 is 13 amino acids. In the case of this clonotype: Its antigen is currently unknown.

Barcoded TCR alpha and TCR beta cDNA libraries with UMIs came from 5'RACE using constant-segment primers. TCRdb called the 5' RACE reads again in MiXCR, with one record for every CDR3 protein. Of roughly 190,000 distinct CDR3 sequences in the sample, around 17% were seen once. The clonotype was recovered from an adult woman who had mild COVID-19 (a few samples of this study predate the infection). Cell type and time point are not known. The chain links TRBV12-3 or TRBV12-4 to TRBJ2-7, with D perhaps matching TRBD1 (5 bases). The sequencing sample was made of PBMCs or a T cell subset sorted from them (not recorded which). This CDR3 reads CASRLTGFYEQYF. CDR3 nucleotide sequence: TGTGCCAGCAGGCTAACAGGTTTCTACGAGCAGTACTTC.